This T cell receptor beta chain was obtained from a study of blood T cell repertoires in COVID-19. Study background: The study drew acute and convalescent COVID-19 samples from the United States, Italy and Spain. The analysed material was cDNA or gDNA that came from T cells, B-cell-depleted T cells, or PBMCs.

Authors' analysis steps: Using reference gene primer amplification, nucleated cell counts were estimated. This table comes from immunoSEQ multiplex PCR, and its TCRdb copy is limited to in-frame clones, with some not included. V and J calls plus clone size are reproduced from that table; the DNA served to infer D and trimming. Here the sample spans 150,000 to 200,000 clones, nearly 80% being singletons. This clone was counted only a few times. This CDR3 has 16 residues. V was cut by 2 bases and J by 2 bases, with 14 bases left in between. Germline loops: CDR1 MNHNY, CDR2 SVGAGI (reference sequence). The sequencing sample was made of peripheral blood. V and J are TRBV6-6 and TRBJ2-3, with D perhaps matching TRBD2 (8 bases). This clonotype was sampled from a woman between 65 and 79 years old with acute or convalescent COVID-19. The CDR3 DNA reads TGTGCCAGCAGTTACCGGGGGGGACAGTTCACAGATACGCAGTATTTT. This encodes CASSYRGGQFTDTQYF.